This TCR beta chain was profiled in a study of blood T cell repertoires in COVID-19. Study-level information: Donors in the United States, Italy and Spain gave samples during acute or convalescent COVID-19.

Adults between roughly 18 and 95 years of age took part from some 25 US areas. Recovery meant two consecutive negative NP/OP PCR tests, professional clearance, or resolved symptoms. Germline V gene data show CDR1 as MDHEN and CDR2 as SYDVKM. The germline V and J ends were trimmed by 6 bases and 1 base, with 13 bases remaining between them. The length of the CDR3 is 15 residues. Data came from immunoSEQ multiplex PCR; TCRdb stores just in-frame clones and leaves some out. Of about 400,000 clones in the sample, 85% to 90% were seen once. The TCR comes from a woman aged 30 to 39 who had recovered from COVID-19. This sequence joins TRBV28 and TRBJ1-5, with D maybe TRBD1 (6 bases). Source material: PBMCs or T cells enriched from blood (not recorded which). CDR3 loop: CASSPQGISNQPQHF. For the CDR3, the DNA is TGTGCCAGCAGCCCCCAGGGGATCAGCAATCAGCCCCAGCATTTT.